A single sample is the source of the 29 T cell receptor beta chains below, sequenced in a study of radiotherapy plus CTLA-4 blockade in lung cancer. Only in-frame clones appear in the TCRdb table, and some are missing; sequencing was by immunoSEQ multiplex PCR. The sample has 100,000 to 150,000 clones, 78% seen once. The sample in question was peripheral blood, obtained from a patient treated with radiotherapy plus ipilimumab. The receptors come from a human donor with non-small cell lung cancer who had a partial response to radiotherapy plus ipilimumab.

The chain employs TRBV5-6 and TRBJ2-1; D is uncertain. Trimming removed 4 bases from V and 7 bases from J, with 12 bases in between. The CDR3 sequence is 13 residues long. The germline gives CDR1 SGHDT, CDR2 YYEEEE. CDR3 region: CASSLGSSNEQFF. CDR3 coding DNA: TGTGCCAGCAGCCTGGGGTCCAGTAATGAGCAGTTCTTC.

This clone was observed a handful of times. This chain joins TRBV5-6 and TRBJ2-3; 11 bases align to TRBD2. This CDR3 region has 16 residues. The V gene end was trimmed by 0 bases and the J gene end by 5 bases; junction bases not matched to a gene: 5. Per the germline V gene, CDR1 is SGHDT and CDR2 is YYEEEE. CDR3 nucleotide sequence: TGTGCCAGCAGCTTGGTTAGCGGGAGGGCCGGAGATACGCAGTATTTT. Translating gives CASSLVSGRAGDTQYF. The entire variable domain, with the rest obtained from reference TRBV5-6 and TRBJ2-3, is as follows: DAGVTQSPTHLIKTRGQQVTLRCSPKSGHDTVSWYQQALGQGPQFIFQYYEEEERQRGNFPDRFSGHQFPNYSSELNVNALLLGDSALYLCASSLVSGRAGDTQYFGPGTRLTVL.

The chain is built from TRBV5-1 and TRBJ2-2; maybe TRBD1 (5 bases). The ends were cut back, 0 bases at V and 1 base at J, with 10 bases in the middle. The CDR3 runs to 16 residues. Germline CDR1 is SGHRS and CDR2 is YFSETQ. Here the CDR3 reads CASSLAVGLNTGELFF. Written as DNA, the CDR3 is TGCGCCAGCAGCTTGGCCGTGGGGCTGAACACCGGGGAGCTGTTTTTT.

V gene TRBV6-5 combines with J gene TRBJ1-4; tentatively, D is TRBD1 (5 bases). The CDR3 length is 15 residues. Germline loops: CDR1 MNHEY, CDR2 SVGAGI. The V and J ends lost 2 bases and 5 bases respectively, with 12 bases between them. The CDR3 bases are TGTGCCAGCAGTTACGCGGGGCCGCCAAATGAAAAACTGTTTTTT. This encodes CASSYAGPPNEKLFF.

This sequence joins TRBV28 and TRBJ1-5; possibly TRBD1 for D (6 bases). Looked up from germline, CDR1 is MDHEN and CDR2 is SYDVKM. V dropped 6 bases and J dropped 2 bases, with 14 bases sitting between them. This CDR3 spans 15 amino acids. The CDR3 bases are TGTGCCAGCAGCATACAGGGAATACGCAATCAGCCCCAGCATTTT. The encoded protein is CASSIQGIRNQPQHF.

V gene TRBV29-1 combines with J gene TRBJ1-2; 8 bases line up with TRBD1. The CDR3 sequence is 13 residues long. CDR1 and CDR2 from the germline V gene are SQVTM and ANQGSEA. V was pared by 7 bases and J by 4 bases, with 8 bases of the junction left unmatched. The CDR3 reads CSGVDRAGYGYTF. The CDR3 DNA is TGCAGCGGTGTGGACAGGGCGGGCTATGGCTACACCTTC. Combining the CDR3 with reference TRBV29-1 and TRBJ1-2 gives the whole variable domain SAVISQKPSRDICQRGTSLTIQCQVDSQVTMMFWYRQQPGQSLTLIATANQGSEATYESGFVIDKFPISRPNLTFSTLTVSNMSPEDSSIYLCSGVDRAGYGYTFGSGTRLTVV.

Only one count was recorded for this clone. The CDR3 DNA reads as TGTGCCAGCAGTTTATGGCCGCGGGAGGGGAATCAGCCCCAGCATTTT. It encodes CASSLWPREGNQPQHF. V gene TRBV27 combines with J gene TRBJ1-5, with a possible D match to TRBD1 (5 bases). V dropped 1 base and J dropped 4 bases, with 14 bases sitting between them. Germline-derived CDR1 and CDR2 are MNHEY and SMNVEV (reference sequence). The CDR3 is made up of 16 amino acids.

The V gene is TRBV19, the J gene TRBJ2-7; 12 nucleotides line up with TRBD2. The CDR3 totals 16 residues. The junction had 11 bases not matched to a gene; V was cut back by 9 bases and J by 2 bases. Germline lookup yields CDR1 LNHDA and CDR2 SQIVND (reference sequence). The CDR3 here is CARLTGTSGLAYEQYF. As DNA, the CDR3 is TGTGCCAGATTAACCGGGACTAGCGGGTTAGCCTACGAGCAGTACTTC.

This chain links TRBV11-3 with TRBJ2-1; weak D call: TRBD2 (6 bases). This CDR3 is 16 amino acids long. V was pared by 0 bases and J by 1 base, with 10 bases between. Germline V gene data show CDR1 as SGHNT and CDR2 as YENEEA. The CDR3, as DNA: TGTGCCAGCAGCTTAGAAAGGAGGGCATCCTACAATGAGCAGTTCTTC. This translates into CASSLERRASYNEQFF.

The rearrangement uses TRBV7-2 and TRBJ2-3; possibly TRBD2 for D (5 bases). The germline gives CDR1 SGHTA, CDR2 FQGNSA. The V and J ends lost 5 bases and 4 bases respectively, with 22 bases between them. The CDR3 consists of 17 residues. The CDR3: CASSIKLASGWADTQYF. CDR3 in DNA: TGTGCCAGCAGCATAAAGTTGGCCAGCGGATGGGCAGATACGCAGTATTTT.

This clone has just a few counts. The V call is TRBV6-5, the J call TRBJ1-5, with D possibly TRBD1 on 5 matching bases. CDR3 length: 15 residues. Trimming took 5 bases from V and 3 from J, leaving 14 bases between them. CDR1 and CDR2 (germline): MNHEY, SVGAGI. For the CDR3, the DNA is TGTGCCAGCAGTACAAGCCCGGGACTCAATCAGCCCCAGCATTTT. This codes for CASSTSPGLNQPQHF.

In DNA form, the CDR3 reads TGTGCCAGCTCTCCGGACTTGAATCAGCCCCAGCATTTT. Its protein product is CASSPDLNQPQHF. The V gene is TRBV18, the J gene TRBJ1-5; D unresolved. Germline lookup yields CDR1 KGHSH and CDR2 LQKENI. V was trimmed by 6 bases and J by 4 bases, leaving 10 bases between them. The CDR3 totals 13 residues.

Concerning this clone: The same CDR3 arises from other DNA sequences in this sample as well. The rearrangement links TRBV4-2 to TRBJ2-4; maybe TRBD1 (6 bases). This CDR3 comprises 17 residues. Germline loops: CDR1 LGHNA, CDR2 YNFKEQ. V was cut by 1 base and J by 0 bases, with 13 bases left in between. The CDR3 DNA reads as TGTGCCAGCAGCCAAGTGGTGGACAGCCTAGCCAAAAACATTCAGTACTTC. Protein product: CASSQVVDSLAKNIQYF.

CDR3 bases: TGTGCCAGCACCACGACTAGTCCCACCGGGGAGCTGTTTTTT. It specifies CASTTTSPTGELFF. This sequence joins TRBV6-6 and TRBJ2-2; possible D gene TRBD2, 6 bases. Germline loops: CDR1 MNHNY, CDR2 SVGAGI (reference sequence). The CDR3 is 14 amino acids. V was pared by 7 bases and J by 4 bases, with 13 bases between.

J is TRBJ2-7 and V is TRBV23-1; 7 bases map to TRBD2. TRBV23-1 is marked as an open reading frame, function uncertain. This CDR3 has 16 amino acids. V lost 0 bases, J lost 0 bases, and 5 bases stayed unmatched. The chain's CDR3 is CASSQSASGPSYEQYV. The CDR3 region has the DNA TGCGCCAGCAGTCAATCGGCTAGCGGTCCCTCCTACGAGCAGTACGTC.

CDR3 loop: CASSLDTGLGGYTF. Written as DNA, the CDR3 is TGTGCCAGCAGCTTAGATACAGGGCTCGGAGGCTACACCTTC. This sequence joins TRBV7-2 and TRBJ1-2, with a tentative D call TRBD1 (6 bases). Germline lookup yields CDR1 SGHTA and CDR2 FQGNSA. The CDR3 consists of 14 residues. V lost 1 base, J lost 8 bases, and 14 bases lay in between. The variable domain in full, completed from reference TRBV7-2 and TRBJ1-2, reads GAGVSQSPSNKVTEKGKDVELRCDPISGHTALYWYRQSLGQGLEFLIYFQGNSAPDKSGLPSDRFSAERTGGSVSTLTIQRTQQEDSAVYLCASSLDTGLGGYTFGSGTRLTVV.

This chain connects TRBV7-3 to TRBJ1-1; 10 bases fit TRBD1. Germline V gene lookup returns CDR1 SGHTA and CDR2 FQGTGA. V was clipped by 2 bases and J by 11 bases; unmatched bases: 8. The CDR3 has 14 residues. The chain's CDR3 is CASSLFGTGDRAFF. The CDR3 DNA sequence: TGTGCCAGCAGCTTATTCGGGACAGGGGATCGCGCTTTCTTT.

The chain recombines TRBV9 with TRBJ1-5, with 8 bases fitting TRBD1. This CDR3 is built from 15 residues. J lost 3 bases, V lost 0 bases, and 2 bases had no gene match. Per the germline V gene, CDR1 is SGDLS and CDR2 is YYNGEE. The DNA for the CDR3 is TGTGCCAGCAGCGTAGGTCAGGGGGCCAATCAGCCCCAGCATTTT. It encodes CASSVGQGANQPQHF.

This clone was observed a single time. The chain uses TRBV28 and TRBJ1-5, with 7 bases fitting TRBD1. Germline V gene sequence: CDR1 MDHEN, CDR2 SYDVKM. The CDR3 has 17 residues. With V trimmed by 3 bases and J by 4 bases, 12 bases remained unmatched. The CDR3 sequence is CASSFPTTGYPNQPQHF. The CDR3 bases are TGTGCCAGCAGTTTCCCCACGACAGGGTACCCTAATCAGCCCCAGCATTTT. Together with reference TRBV28 and TRBJ1-5, the CDR3 gives the full variable domain: DVKVTQSSRYLVKRTGEKVFLECVQDMDHENMFWYRQDPGLGLRLIYFSYDVKMKEKGDIPEGYSVSREKKERFSLILESASTNQTSMYLCASSFPTTGYPNQPQHFGDGTRLSIL.

The gene calls are TRBV4-1 and TRBJ2-3; the match to TRBD2 covers 13 bases. The J segment lost 6 bases and the V segment lost 4 bases, leaving 7 bases of the junction unmatched. Looked up from germline, CDR1 is MGHRA and CDR2 is YSYEKL. The CDR3 runs 16 residues. The CDR3 coding sequence is TGCGCCAGCAGCCGAGCACTAGCGGGAGGGGTGGATACGCAGTATTTT. It is translated as CASSRALAGGVDTQYF.

This clone was picked up a small number of times. V gene TRBV9 combines with J gene TRBJ1-2; D is perhaps TRBD1 (5 bases). The CDR3 extends over 14 amino acids. Germline values: CDR1 SGDLS, CDR2 YYNGEE. Trimming removed 2 bases at V and 4 bases at J, with 12 bases between. Here the CDR3 DNA reads TGTGCCAGCAGCGTTACAGGACCCGCCTATGGCTACACCTTC. Translation: CASSVTGPAYGYTF.

This rearrangement joins TRBV19 to TRBJ2-5; TRBD1 might be the D (6 bases). Trimming left V 6 bases short and J 2 bases short, with 13 bases between. Germline V lookup: CDR1 LNHDA, CDR2 SQIVND (reference sequence). The CDR3 runs to 14 residues. The chain's CDR3 is CASSKTGFQETQYF. The CDR3 coding sequence is TGTGCCAGTAGCAAGACAGGTTTTCAAGAGACCCAGTACTTC.

CDR3: CASSSEPGQGSDTQYF. CDR3 nucleotide sequence: TGTGCCAGCAGCTCGGAACCGGGACAGGGGTCAGATACGCAGTATTTT. V gene TRBV9 combines with J gene TRBJ2-3, with 10 bases lining up with TRBD1. The CDR3 runs 16 residues. V lost 4 bases and J lost 4; bases outside the gene matches: 9. Germline assignment: CDR1 SGDLS and CDR2 YYNGEE.

This chain links TRBV5-6 with TRBJ1-2, with a possible D match to TRBD1 (5 bases). This CDR3 has 14 amino acids. Germline V gives CDR1 SGHDT, CDR2 YYEEEE. The V end was cut by 1 base, the J end by 13 bases, with 20 bases between. CDR3 loop: CASSLNGAGPPATF. In DNA form, the CDR3 reads TGTGCCAGCAGCTTGAATGGGGCGGGACCCCCAGCCACCTTC.

The chain uses TRBV29-1 and TRBJ2-3, with D possibly matching TRBD2 (7 bases). V lost 6 bases and J lost 5, with 21 bases in between. Per the germline V gene, CDR1 is SQVTM and CDR2 is ANQGSEA. This CDR3 has 15 amino acids. DNA of the CDR3: TGCAGCGTCCGTGGGGAGGGGGGGATTGTAGATACGCAGTATTTT. Residues: CSVRGEGGIVDTQYF.

The chain has TRBV6-6 and TRBJ2-7; the match to TRBD1 covers 7 bases. The CDR3 spans 12 residues. Germline V gives CDR1 MNHNY, CDR2 SVGAGI (reference sequence). The V gene end was trimmed by 6 bases and the J gene end by 2 bases; junction bases not matched to a gene: 1. Here the CDR3 reads CASSGTAYEQYF. The CDR3 nucleotides are TGTGCCAGCAGCGGGACAGCCTACGAGCAGTACTTC.

The chain carries TRBV25-1 and TRBJ2-5; TRBD2 is a possible D gene (6 bases). V lost 6 bases and J lost 7, with 21 bases in between. This CDR3 has 15 residues. Germline assignment: CDR1 MGHDK and CDR2 SYGVNS. CDR3 in amino acids: CASSPQVGQGGTQYF. CDR3 nucleotides: TGTGCCAGCAGCCCCCAGGTGGGTCAGGGAGGGACCCAGTACTTC.

The chain employs TRBV10-1 and TRBJ2-1, with D perhaps TRBD2 (6 bases). This CDR3 contains 15 residues. Germline CDR1 WNHNN, CDR2 SYGVQD (reference sequence). V lost 7 bases and J lost 8, with 21 bases in between. Written as DNA, the CDR3 is TGCGCCAGCACCCGACTAGTGGGGAACGGCGATGAGCAGTTCTTC. Protein sequence: CASTRLVGNGDEQFF.

This clone was seen many times. The chain employs TRBV28 and TRBJ1-5, with TRBD1 identical over 7 bases. J was trimmed by 3 bases and V by 3 bases; bases with no gene match: 5. The V gene's germline CDR1 is MDHEN and CDR2 SYDVKM. The CDR3 has 15 amino acids. The CDR3, as DNA: TGTGCCAGCAGTTTCGGCGACAGGGACAATCAGCCCCAGCATTTT. Its translation: CASSFGDRDNQPQHF.